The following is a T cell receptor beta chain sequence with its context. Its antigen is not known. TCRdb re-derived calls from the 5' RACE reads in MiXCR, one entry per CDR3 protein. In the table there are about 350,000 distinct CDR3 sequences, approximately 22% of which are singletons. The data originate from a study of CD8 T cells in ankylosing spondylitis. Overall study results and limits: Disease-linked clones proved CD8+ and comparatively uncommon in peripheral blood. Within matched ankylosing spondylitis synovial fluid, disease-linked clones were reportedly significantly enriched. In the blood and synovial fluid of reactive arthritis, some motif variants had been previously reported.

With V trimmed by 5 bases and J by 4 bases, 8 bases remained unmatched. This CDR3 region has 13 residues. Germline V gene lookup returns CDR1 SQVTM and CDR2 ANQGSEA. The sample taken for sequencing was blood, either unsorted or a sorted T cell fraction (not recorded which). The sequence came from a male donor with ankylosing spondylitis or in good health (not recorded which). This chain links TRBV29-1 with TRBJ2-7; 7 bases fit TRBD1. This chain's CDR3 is CSVRQGGPYEQYF. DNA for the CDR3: TGCAGCGTTCGACAGGGTGGCCCGTACGAGCAGTACTTC.